Below, one T cell receptor beta chain is given with its context. Germline V gene lookup returns CDR1 SGHRS and CDR2 YFSETQ. The CDR3 spans 14 residues. Deletions cut 4 bases from V and 0 bases from J, with 8 bases between. These data come from a study of OX40 agonist ivuxolimab in advanced cancers. Produced via immunoSEQ multiplex PCR; TCRdb's table is partial and in-frame only. The table shows approximately 90,000 clones, with 87% occurring only once. This sequence originates from an adult with an advanced solid tumor such as melanoma, head and neck, liver or kidney cancer. The material was CD4+ or CD8+ T cells sorted from blood, obtained in a trial of the OX40 agonist ivuxolimab. V is TRBV5-1 and J is TRBJ1-3; the D is unclear. The CDR3 sequence is CASSQFTSGNTIYF. CDR3 in DNA: TGCGCCAGCAGCCAATTTACCTCTGGAAACACCATATATTTT. Based on the CDR3 plus reference TRBV5-1 and TRBJ1-3, the full variable domain is KAGVTQTPRYLIKTRGQQVTLSCSPISGHRSVSWYQQTPGQGLQFLFEYFSETQRNKGNFPGRFSGRQFSNSRSEMNVSTLELGDSALYLCASSQFTSGNTIYFGEGSWLTVV.